This T cell receptor (beta chain) is drawn from a study of blood T cell repertoires in COVID-19. Study-level background: Acute-phase and convalescent COVID-19 samples originated in the United States, Italy and Spain. From T cells, B-cell-depleted T cells, or PBMCs came the material, which was cDNA or gDNA.

Clones were read by immunoSEQ multiplex PCR, and TCRdb kept only the in-frame ones, dropping some. This sample carries about 300,000 clones, roughly 87% of them seen once, and the ten largest clones take about 2%. From germline, CDR1 is LGHNT and CDR2 FRNRAP. CDR3 length: 12 residues. J gave up 6 bases and V 5 bases, and 3 bases lay outside the gene matches. This clone was seen only a few times. The sequence derives from a man aged 18 to 35 with active or convalescent COVID-19. The specimen was peripheral blood. This chain links TRBV12-5 with TRBJ1-1, with 7 nucleotides matching TRBD1. CDR3: CASGPGGSEAFF. The CDR3 DNA is TGTGCTAGTGGTCCAGGGGGTTCTGAAGCTTTCTTT.